The 11 T cell receptor beta chains below all came from one sample that was sequenced in a study of human T cells and chemical hapten exposure. Stated time point: patch test 1, 2 weeks after DPC sensitization. Specified treatment: therapeutic diphenylcyclopropenone sensitization with weekly scalp DPC. TCRdb re-called the RACE reads with MiXCR, one entry per CDR3 protein. This table holds 100,000 or so distinct CDR3 sequences, approximately 11% found once. Material: whole blood, obtained in connection with sensitization to the hapten diphenylcyclopropenone (DPC). These receptors came from a woman in her 40s with alopecia areata. Some clones in this sample may be carry-over from other donors' samples.

This clonotype was counted between two and nine times. The chain combines TRBV7-9 with TRBJ1-1; D is perhaps TRBD1 (6 bases). The V and J ends lost 7 bases and 6 bases respectively, with 18 bases between them. This CDR3 has 14 residues. The germline gives CDR1 SEHNR, CDR2 FQNEAQ (reference sequence). The CDR3 loop is CASTMGGLTAEAFF. The DNA for the CDR3 is TGTGCCAGCACCATGGGGGGGCTTACGGCTGAAGCTTTCTTT.

This clonotype has more than one count but fewer than ten. The genes are TRBV20-1 and TRBJ1-1; maybe TRBD1 (5 bases). V was trimmed by 0 bases and J by 5 bases, leaving 19 bases between them. Germline CDR1 reads DFQATT; CDR2 reads SNEGSKA (reference sequence). This CDR3 spans 16 amino acids. CDR3: CSARDPDSHGETEAFF. The CDR3 region has the DNA TGCAGTGCTAGAGATCCCGACAGCCACGGGGAGACTGAAGCTTTCTTT.

The chain joins TRBV19 to TRBJ2-3, with D possibly matching TRBD1 (6 bases). Germline values: CDR1 LNHDA, CDR2 SQIVND (reference sequence). Trimming removed 6 bases at V and 2 bases at J, with 15 bases between. The CDR3 covers 15 residues. For the CDR3, the DNA is TGTGCCAGTAGAGTAGGGGGAGTGGCCACAGATACGCAGTATTTT. This encodes CASRVGGVATDTQYF.

In nucleotides, the CDR3 is TGTGCCAGCAGCCAATCTCAGGGGAGTGGGACAGATACGCAGTATTTT. Its translation: CASSQSQGSGTDTQYF. The chain combines TRBV4-2 with TRBJ2-3; D perhaps matches TRBD1 (6 bases). The germline V gene has CDR1 LGHNA and CDR2 YNFKEQ. Trimming left V 2 bases short and J 3 bases short, with 15 bases between. The CDR3 is 16 residues long.

V gene TRBV15 combines with J gene TRBJ2-5, with a tentative D call TRBD1 (6 bases). CDR3 length equals 15 residues. Trimming left V 0 bases short and J 5 bases short, with 13 bases between. CDR1 LNHNV and CDR2 YYDKDF come from the germline V gene (reference sequence). In DNA form, the CDR3 reads TGTGCCACCAGCAGAGATCAGGGGAGCACGGAGACCCAGTACTTC. This encodes CATSRDQGSTETQYF.

This clonotype came up many times. The V gene is TRBV4-3, the J gene TRBJ2-5, with 9 bases aligning to TRBD1. V lost 3 bases to trimming and J lost 5 bases; unmatched junction nucleotides: 7. Germline V lookup: CDR1 LGHNA, CDR2 YSLEER. This CDR3 contains 15 residues. The CDR3 is CASSHADRGFETQYF. DNA for the CDR3: TGCGCCAGCAGCCACGCAGACAGGGGGTTCGAGACCCAGTACTTC.

The chain links TRBV20-1 to TRBJ2-1; 9 positions match TRBD2. The CDR3 totals 16 residues. In germline, CDR1 is DFQATT, CDR2 SNEGSKA (reference sequence). With V trimmed by 1 base and J by 9 bases, 13 bases remained unmatched. This chain's CDR3 is CSARVAGGPLRSEQFF. The CDR3 DNA reads TGCAGTGCTAGAGTCGCGGGAGGGCCTTTACGTAGTGAGCAGTTCTTC.

The chain uses TRBV27 and TRBJ1-1; tentative D call: TRBD1 (6 bases). Germline CDR1 is MNHEY and CDR2 is SMNVEV (reference sequence). The CDR3 totals 14 residues. V lost 3 bases, J lost 1 base, and 9 bases lay in between. The DNA for the CDR3 is TGTGCCAGCAGTTTCGGGACACCGAACACTGAAGCTTTCTTT. Translating it yields CASSFGTPNTEAFF.

This clonotype was seen repeatedly, ten times or more. The rearrangement uses TRBV7-9 and TRBJ2-7, with 8 bases identical to TRBD2. CDR3 length: 15 residues. Germline assignment: CDR1 SEHNR and CDR2 FQNEAQ (reference sequence). V lost 4 bases, J lost 3 bases, and 8 bases stayed unmatched. The CDR3 sequence: CASSSNAGGNYEQYF. The CDR3 DNA follows: TGTGCCAGCAGCTCAAACGCGGGGGGCAACTACGAGCAGTACTTC.

In its sample, this clonotype was seen many times. The chain carries TRBV18 and TRBJ2-4, with D perhaps matching TRBD1 (6 bases). V was pared by 2 bases and J by 8 bases, with 16 bases between. CDR3 size: 15 residues. The germline gives CDR1 KGHSH, CDR2 LQKENI. CDR3 loop: CASSPRFRAGDIQYF. Here the CDR3 DNA reads TGTGCCAGCTCACCAAGGTTTCGGGCAGGGGACATTCAGTACTTC.

This clonotype was picked up one time. Being one base from a much bigger clone, this may be a read error. The rearrangement uses TRBV20-1 and TRBJ2-3, with D tentatively TRBD2 (5 bases). Germline-derived CDR1 and CDR2 are DFQATT and SNEGSKA (reference sequence). This CDR3 comprises 14 residues. The CDR3 DNA reads as TGCAGTGCCATTGGAGCGGCAACCACAGATACGCTGTATTTT. This codes for CSAIGAATTDTLYF.